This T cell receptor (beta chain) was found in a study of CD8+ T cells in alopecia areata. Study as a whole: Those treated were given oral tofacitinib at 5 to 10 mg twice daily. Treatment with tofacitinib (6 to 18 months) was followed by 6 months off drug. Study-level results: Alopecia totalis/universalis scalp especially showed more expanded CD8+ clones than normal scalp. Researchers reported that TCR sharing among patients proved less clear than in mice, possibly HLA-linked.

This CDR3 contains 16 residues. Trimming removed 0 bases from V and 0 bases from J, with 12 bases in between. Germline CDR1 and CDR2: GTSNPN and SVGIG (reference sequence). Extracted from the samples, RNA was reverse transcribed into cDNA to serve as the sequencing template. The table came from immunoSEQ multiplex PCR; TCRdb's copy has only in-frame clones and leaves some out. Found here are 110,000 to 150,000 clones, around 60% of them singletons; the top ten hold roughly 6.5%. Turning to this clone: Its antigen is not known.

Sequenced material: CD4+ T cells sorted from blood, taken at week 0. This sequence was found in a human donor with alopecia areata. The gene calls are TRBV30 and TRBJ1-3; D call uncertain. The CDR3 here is CAWSVSRLVSGNTIYF. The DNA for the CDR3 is TGTGCCTGGAGTGTGTCTAGACTGGTCTCTGGAAACACCATATATTTT.